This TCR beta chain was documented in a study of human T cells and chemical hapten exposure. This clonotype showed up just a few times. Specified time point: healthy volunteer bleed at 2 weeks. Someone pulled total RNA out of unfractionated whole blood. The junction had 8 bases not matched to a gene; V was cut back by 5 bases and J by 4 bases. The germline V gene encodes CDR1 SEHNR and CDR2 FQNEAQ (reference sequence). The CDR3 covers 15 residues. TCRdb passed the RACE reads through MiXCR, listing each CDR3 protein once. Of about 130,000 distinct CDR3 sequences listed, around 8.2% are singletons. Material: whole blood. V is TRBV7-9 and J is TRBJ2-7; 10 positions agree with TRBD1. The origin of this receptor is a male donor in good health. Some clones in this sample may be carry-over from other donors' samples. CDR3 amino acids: CASSPDRGRGYEQYF. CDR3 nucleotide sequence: TGTGCCAGCAGCCCAGACAGGGGGCGCGGGTACGAGCAGTACTTC.